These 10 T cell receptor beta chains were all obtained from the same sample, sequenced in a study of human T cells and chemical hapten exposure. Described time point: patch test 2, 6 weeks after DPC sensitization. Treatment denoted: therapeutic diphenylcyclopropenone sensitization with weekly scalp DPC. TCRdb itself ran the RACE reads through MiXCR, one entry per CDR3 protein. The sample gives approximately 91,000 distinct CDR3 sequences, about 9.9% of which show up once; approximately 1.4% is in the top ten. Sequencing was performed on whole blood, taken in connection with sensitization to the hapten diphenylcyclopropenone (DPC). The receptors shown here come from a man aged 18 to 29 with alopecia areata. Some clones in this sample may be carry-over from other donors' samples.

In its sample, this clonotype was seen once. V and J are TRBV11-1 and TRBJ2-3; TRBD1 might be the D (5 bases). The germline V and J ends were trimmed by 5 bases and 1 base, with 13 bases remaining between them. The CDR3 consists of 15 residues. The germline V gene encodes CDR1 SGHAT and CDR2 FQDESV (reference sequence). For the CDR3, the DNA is TGTGCCAGCAGCGTCAGGGTTCCCCGCACAGATACGCAGTATTTT. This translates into CASSVRVPRTDTQYF.

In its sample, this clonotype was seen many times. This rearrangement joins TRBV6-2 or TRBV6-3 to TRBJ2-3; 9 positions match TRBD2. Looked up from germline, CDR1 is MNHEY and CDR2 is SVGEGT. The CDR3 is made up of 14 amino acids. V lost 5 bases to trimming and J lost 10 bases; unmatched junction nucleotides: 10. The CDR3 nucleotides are TGTGCCAGCAGTCTAGCGGGACACAGGTTTGCGCAGTATTTT. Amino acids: CASSLAGHRFAQYF.

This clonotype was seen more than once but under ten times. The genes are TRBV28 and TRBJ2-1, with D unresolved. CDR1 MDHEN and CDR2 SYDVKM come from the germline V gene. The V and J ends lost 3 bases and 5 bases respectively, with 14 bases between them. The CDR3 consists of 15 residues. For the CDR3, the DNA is TGTGCCAGCAGTTTCAGACTGGGGTCAAACAATGAGCAGTTCTTC. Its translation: CASSFRLGSNNEQFF.

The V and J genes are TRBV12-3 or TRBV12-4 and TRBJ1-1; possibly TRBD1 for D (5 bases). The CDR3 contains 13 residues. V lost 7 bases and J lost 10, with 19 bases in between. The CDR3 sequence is CASTRLAPGGAFF. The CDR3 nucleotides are TGTGCCAGCACCCGCCTGGCCCCCGGGGGAGCTTTCTTT.

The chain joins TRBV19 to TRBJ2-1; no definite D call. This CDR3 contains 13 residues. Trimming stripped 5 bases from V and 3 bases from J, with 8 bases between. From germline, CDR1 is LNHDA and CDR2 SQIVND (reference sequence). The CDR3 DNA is TGTGCCAGTAGTGGTAGGGACTACAATGAGCAGTTCTTC. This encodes CASSGRDYNEQFF.

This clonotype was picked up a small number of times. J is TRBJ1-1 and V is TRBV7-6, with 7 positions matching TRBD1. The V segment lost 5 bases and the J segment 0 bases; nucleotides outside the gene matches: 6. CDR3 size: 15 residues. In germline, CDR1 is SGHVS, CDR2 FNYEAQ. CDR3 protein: CASSQSTGMNTEAFF. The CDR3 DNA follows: TGTGCCAGCAGCCAGTCGACAGGGATGAACACTGAAGCTTTCTTT.

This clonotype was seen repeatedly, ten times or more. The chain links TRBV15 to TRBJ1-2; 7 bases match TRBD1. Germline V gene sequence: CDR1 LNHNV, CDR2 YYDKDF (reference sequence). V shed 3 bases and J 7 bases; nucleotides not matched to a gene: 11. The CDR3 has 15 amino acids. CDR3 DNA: TGTGCCACCAGCAGTTCCGAGACAGGGACGGCTGGCTACACCTTC. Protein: CATSSSETGTAGYTF.

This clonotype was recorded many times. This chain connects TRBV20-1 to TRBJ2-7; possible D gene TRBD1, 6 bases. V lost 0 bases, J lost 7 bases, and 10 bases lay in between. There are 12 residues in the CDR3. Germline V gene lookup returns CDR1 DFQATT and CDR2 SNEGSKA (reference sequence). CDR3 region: CSAREGGQEQYF. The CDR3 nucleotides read TGCAGTGCTAGAGAAGGAGGACAGGAGCAGTACTTC.

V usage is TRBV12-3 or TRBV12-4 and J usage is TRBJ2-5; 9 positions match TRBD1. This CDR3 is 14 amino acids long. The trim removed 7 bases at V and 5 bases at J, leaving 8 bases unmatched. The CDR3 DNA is TGTGCCAGCACCCTGCCCGGACAGGGGGAGACCCAGTACTTC. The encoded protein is CASTLPGQGETQYF.

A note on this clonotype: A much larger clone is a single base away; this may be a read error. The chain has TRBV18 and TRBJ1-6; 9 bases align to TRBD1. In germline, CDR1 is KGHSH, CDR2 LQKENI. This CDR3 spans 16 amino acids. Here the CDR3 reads CVSSPWDRAPGSPLHF. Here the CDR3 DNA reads TGTGTCAGCTCACCTTGGGACAGGGCGCCCGGTTCACCCCTCCACTTT.